These 23 T cell receptor beta chains originate from one sample sequenced in a study of human T cells and chemical hapten exposure. Time point of the sample: patch test 3, about 24 weeks after DPC sensitization. Noted treatment: therapeutic diphenylcyclopropenone sensitization with weekly scalp DPC. Each CDR3 protein is one row after TCRdb ran MiXCR on the RACE reads. The sample consists of roughly 97,000 distinct CDR3 sequences, 25% to 30% of them appearing once. The sample here was whole blood, taken in connection with sensitization to the hapten diphenylcyclopropenone (DPC). The receptors shown here come from a man in his forties with alopecia areata. Some clones in this sample may be carry-over from other donors' samples.

The sample holds a few counts of this clonotype. The genes are TRBV9 and TRBJ1-2; possibly TRBD1 for D (5 bases). The CDR3 sequence is 15 residues long. V was cut by 3 bases and J by 6 bases, with 18 bases left in between. The V gene's germline CDR1 is SGDLS and CDR2 YYNGEE. CDR3 nucleotide sequence: TGTGCCAGCAGCGCCCCGCTTACAGGCCTCAATGGCTACACCTTC. This codes for CASSAPLTGLNGYTF.

CDR3 in amino acids: CASSIDRVGQPQHF. The CDR3 nucleotides read TGTGCCAGCAGCATCGACAGGGTAGGTCAGCCCCAGCATTTT. This rearrangement joins TRBV6-2 or TRBV6-3 to TRBJ1-5, with 7 nucleotides matching TRBD1. Trimming took 6 bases from V and 6 from J; bases not matched to a gene: 8. Germline V gene lookup returns CDR1 MNHEY and CDR2 SVGEGT. This CDR3 has 14 amino acids.

V and J are TRBV6-1 and TRBJ1-6; a weak D match, TRBD1 (6 bases). CDR3 length: 15 residues. Looked up from germline, CDR1 is MNHNS and CDR2 is SASEGT. V lost 5 bases and J lost 5, with 13 bases in between. CDR3 bases: TGTGCCAGCAGTCGAGGGACACCTAATAATTCACCCCTCCACTTT. It codes for CASSRGTPNNSPLHF.

In this sample, this clonotype turned up a few times. V gene TRBV10-1 combines with J gene TRBJ1-1; weak D call: TRBD1 (6 bases). The germline V gene encodes CDR1 WNHNN and CDR2 SYGVQD (reference sequence). The CDR3 is 14 amino acids. Deletions cut 0 bases from V and 6 bases from J, with 11 bases between. Written as DNA, the CDR3 is TGCGCCAGCAGTGAGTCTGGGGAGGGGGCTGAAGCTTTCTTT. Residues: CASSESGEGAEAFF.

The rearrangement uses TRBV6-5 and TRBJ2-7; D possibly uses TRBD1 or TRBD2 (5 bases each). Trimming stripped 6 bases from V and 3 bases from J, with 18 bases between. This CDR3 has 15 amino acids. Germline loops: CDR1 MNHEY, CDR2 SVGAGI. The CDR3 loop is CASRGYGTVIYEQYF. CDR3 coding DNA: TGTGCCAGCAGGGGGTACGGGACGGTGATCTACGAGCAGTACTTC.

The chain is built from TRBV6-2 or TRBV6-3 and TRBJ2-3; 11 bases are shared with TRBD2. The CDR3 covers 14 residues. The junction had 5 bases not matched to a gene; V was cut back by 10 bases and J by 2 bases. The V gene's germline CDR1 is MNHEY and CDR2 SVGEGT. CDR3 loop: CAISGLAATDTQYF. The CDR3 DNA reads TGTGCCATCTCGGGACTAGCGGCCACAGATACGCAGTATTTT.

Of note for this clonotype: An end of the junction does not agree with germline; a read error may underlie this. Here the CDR3 reads CASSEPGLAEYNEQSF. CDR3 DNA: TGTGCCAGCAGTGAACCGGGACTAGCGGAATACAATGAGCAGTCCTTC. The chain employs TRBV12-3 or TRBV12-4 and TRBJ2-1, with 11 positions matching TRBD2. This CDR3 region has 16 residues.

Only one count was recorded for this clonotype. V is TRBV20-1 and J is TRBJ2-1; TRBD1 is a possible D gene (6 bases). Germline V gene data show CDR1 as DFQATT and CDR2 as SNEGSKA (reference sequence). Trimming stripped 2 bases from V and 7 bases from J, with 18 bases between. The length of the CDR3 is 15 residues. The CDR3 nucleotides read TGCAGTGCTAGAAACAGGGCTCGCGCTAATAATGAGCAGTTCTTC. This gives the protein CSARNRARANNEQFF.

The CDR3 bases are TGCGCCAGCAGCATCCAGCCCCAGGGGACAGGGGCCAACGTCCTGACTTTC. It encodes CASSIQPQGTGANVLTF. The chain combines TRBV5-1 with TRBJ2-6, with D maybe TRBD1 (6 bases). Deletions cut 4 bases from V and 4 bases from J, with 18 bases between. This CDR3 is 17 amino acids long. CDR1 is SGHRS and CDR2 is YFSETQ in the germline V gene.

This clonotype was counted a few times. The chain combines TRBV28 with TRBJ2-7, with D perhaps TRBD1 (6 bases). Trimming shortened V by 4 bases and J by 3 bases, and 10 bases separated the two germline ends. Germline CDR1 and CDR2: MDHEN and SYDVKM. This CDR3 has 13 residues. CDR3 sequence (DNA): TGTGCCAGCAGTTCGGGACAAAACTACGAGCAGTACTTC. It encodes CASSSGQNYEQYF.

The V call is TRBV6-5, the J call TRBJ1-4; a weak D match, TRBD1 (5 bases). Germline values: CDR1 MNHEY, CDR2 SVGAGI. V lost 8 bases, J lost 0 bases, and 10 bases lay in between. The CDR3 runs to 14 residues. CDR3: CASSGTATNEKLFF. CDR3 bases: TGTGCCAGCTCCGGGACTGCAACTAATGAAAAACTGTTTTTT.

The rearrangement joins TRBV27 to TRBJ1-5; maybe TRBD1 (5 bases). The germline V gene has CDR1 MNHEY and CDR2 SMNVEV (reference sequence). The length of the CDR3 is 21 residues. Trimming took off 6 bases at V and 2 bases at J, with 32 bases between the two ends. The CDR3 nucleotides read TGTGCCAGCAGCGAACTCCCCGCCGGGACGACGGATCATTTTGGCAATCAGCCCCAGCATTTT. This translates into CASSELPAGTTDHFGNQPQHF.

This clonotype was picked up a small number of times. CDR3 sequence (DNA): TGTGCCAGCAGAACGAGGGTAGAGTACCAAGAGACCCAGTACTTC. Encoded protein: CASRTRVEYQETQYF. The chain combines TRBV6-5 with TRBJ2-5; TRBD2 is a possible D gene (5 bases). The CDR3 is made up of 15 amino acids. V lost 6 bases and J 0 bases, leaving 14 bases between the germline ends. From germline, CDR1 is MNHEY and CDR2 SVGAGI.

Details on this clonotype: Its ends do not fully match the called genes, so a read error is possible. The chain couples TRBV7-3 to TRBJ1-1; 7 bases line up with TRBD1. CDR3 length: 14 amino acids. Germline V gene data show CDR1 as SGHTA and CDR2 as FQGTGA. Here the CDR3 reads CASSLTGDSTEAFF. The CDR3 nucleotides are TGTGCCAGCAGCCTAACGGGGGACAGCACTGAAGCTTTCTTT.

The chain is built from TRBV12-2 and TRBJ1-1; TRBD1, as called in the table, went unchecked against the DNA. TRBV12-2 is deemed a pseudogene. The CDR3 is 15 amino acids. DNA for the CDR3: TGTGCAAGTCGCTCCCCAGGGAAGGGCGGCGCTGAAGCTTTCTTT. It is translated as CASRSPGKGGAEAFF.

This clonotype was detected only a few times. The rearrangement joins TRBV12-3 or TRBV12-4 to TRBJ1-6; D is perhaps TRBD1 (6 bases). The CDR3 extends over 15 amino acids. V lost 6 bases and J 10 bases, leaving 19 bases between the germline ends. The CDR3: CASSSQGGGRSPLHF. CDR3 DNA sequence: TGTGCCAGCAGCTCCCAAGGGGGGGGCAGATCACCCCTCCACTTT.

The gene calls are TRBV5-1 and TRBJ2-3; D gene uncertain. V lost 0 bases and J lost 5, with 10 bases in between. The germline V gene has CDR1 SGHRS and CDR2 YFSETQ. This CDR3 is 14 amino acids long. The CDR3 loop is CASSLEQYGDTQYF. In nucleotides, the CDR3 is TGCGCCAGCAGCTTGGAGCAGTATGGAGATACGCAGTATTTT.

This clonotype was seen a few times. This chain connects TRBV25-1 to TRBJ2-7; no definite D call. The CDR3 spans 12 residues. Germline V lookup: CDR1 MGHDK, CDR2 SYGVNS. V dropped 5 bases and J dropped 6 bases, with 11 bases sitting between them. The CDR3 loop reads CASSHSNLEQYF. CDR3 nucleotide sequence: TGTGCCAGCAGTCATTCCAACCTCGAGCAGTACTTC.

V usage is TRBV10-3 and J usage is TRBJ1-1; possibly TRBD1 for D (6 bases). The CDR3 has 13 residues. V gave up 2 bases and J gave up 11 bases, with 15 bases separating them. Germline CDR1 is ENHRY and CDR2 is SYGVKD. For the CDR3, the DNA is TGTGCCATCAGTGAGACTTATCAGGGGACGGCTTTCTTT. Its translation: CAISETYQGTAFF.

This rearrangement joins TRBV30 to TRBJ2-3; D may correspond to TRBD1 or TRBD2 (6 bases each). The germline V gene has CDR1 GTSNPN and CDR2 SVGIG (reference sequence). Trimming pared 0 bases from V and 3 bases from J, leaving 19 bases between. CDR3 length: 17 amino acids. DNA of the CDR3: TGTGCCTGGAGTGTAGGGGGGACCCAAGGAAGAACAGATACGCAGTATTTT. It encodes CAWSVGGTQGRTDTQYF.

This clonotype occurred a few times. The CDR3 spells CASSVEGDSYNEQFF. The DNA for the CDR3 is TGTGCCAGCAGCGTAGAAGGTGACTCCTACAATGAGCAGTTCTTC. The chain uses TRBV9 and TRBJ2-1, with D unclear. CDR1 is SGDLS and CDR2 is YYNGEE in the germline V gene. Between the trimmed V and J ends, which lost 0 bases and 0 bases, there was a span of 7 bases. This CDR3 is 15 amino acids long. The full variable domain, rest sourced from reference TRBV9 and TRBJ2-1, is DSGVTQTPKHLITATGQRVTLRCSPRSGDLSVYWYQQSLDQGLQFLIQYYNGEERAKGNILERFSAQQFPDLHSELNLSSLELGDSALYFCASSVEGDSYNEQFFGPGTRLTVL.

This clonotype was detected only a few times. V is TRBV29-1 and J is TRBJ1-4, with 10 positions matching TRBD1. The CDR3 spans 12 residues. Germline V lookup: CDR1 SQVTM, CDR2 ANQGSEA. The J segment lost 13 bases and the V segment lost 7 bases, leaving 9 bases of the junction unmatched. CDR3 in amino acids: CSAETGGVGLFF. CDR3 DNA sequence: TGCAGCGCGGAGACAGGGGGCGTTGGACTGTTTTTT.

This chain links TRBV12-3 or TRBV12-4 with TRBJ1-5; a weak D match, TRBD1 (6 bases). The length of the CDR3 is 14 residues. V shed 3 bases and J shed 5 bases, with 11 bases lying between them. In nucleotides, the CDR3 is TGTGCCAGCAGTTTGGGACAACCCGATCAGCCCCAGCATTTT. Translated, it gives CASSLGQPDQPQHF.